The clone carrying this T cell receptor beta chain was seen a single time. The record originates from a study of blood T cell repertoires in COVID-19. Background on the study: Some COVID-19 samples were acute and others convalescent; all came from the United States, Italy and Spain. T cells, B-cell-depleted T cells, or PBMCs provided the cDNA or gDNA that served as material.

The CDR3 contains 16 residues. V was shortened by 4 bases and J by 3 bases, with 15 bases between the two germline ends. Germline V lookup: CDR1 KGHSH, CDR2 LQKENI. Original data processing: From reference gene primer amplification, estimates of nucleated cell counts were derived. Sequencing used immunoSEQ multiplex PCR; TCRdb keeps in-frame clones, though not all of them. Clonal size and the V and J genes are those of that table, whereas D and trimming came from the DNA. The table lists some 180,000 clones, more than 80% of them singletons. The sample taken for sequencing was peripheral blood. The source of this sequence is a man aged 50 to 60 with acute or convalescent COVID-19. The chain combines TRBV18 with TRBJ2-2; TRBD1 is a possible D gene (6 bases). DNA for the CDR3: TGTGCCAGCTCACGGACAGAAAACCCTCACACCGGGGAGCTGTTTTTT. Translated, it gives CASSRTENPHTGELFF.